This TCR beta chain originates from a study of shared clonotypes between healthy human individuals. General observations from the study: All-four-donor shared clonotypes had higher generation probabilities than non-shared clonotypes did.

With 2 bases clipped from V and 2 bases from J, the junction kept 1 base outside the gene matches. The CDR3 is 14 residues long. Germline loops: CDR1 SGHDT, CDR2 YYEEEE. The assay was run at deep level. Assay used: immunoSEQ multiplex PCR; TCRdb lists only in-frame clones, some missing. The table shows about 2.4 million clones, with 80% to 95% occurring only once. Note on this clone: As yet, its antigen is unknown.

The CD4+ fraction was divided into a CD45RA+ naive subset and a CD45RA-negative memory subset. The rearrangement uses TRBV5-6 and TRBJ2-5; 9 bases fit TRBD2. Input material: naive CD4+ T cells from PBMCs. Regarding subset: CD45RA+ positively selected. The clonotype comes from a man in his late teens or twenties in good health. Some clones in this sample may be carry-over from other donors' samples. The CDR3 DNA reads TGTGCCAGCAGCTTTCTAGCGGGACAAGAGACCCAGTACTTC. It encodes CASSFLAGQETQYF.